What follows are 10 T cell receptor beta chains derived from one specimen sequenced in a study of blood T cell repertoires in COVID-19. Profiling relied on immunoSEQ multiplex PCR, and the TCRdb table lists in-frame clones only, not all of them. The repertoire holds around 250,000 clones, with less than 90% as singletons. Sample: peripheral blood. The receptors originated from a man aged 55 to 70 with acute or convalescent COVID-19.

This chain joins TRBV5-4 and TRBJ2-5, with 7 bases lining up with TRBD1. Trimming removed 4 bases from V and 2 bases from J; junction bases left unmatched: 2. CDR3 length: 13 residues. The germline V gene has CDR1 SGHNT and CDR2 YYREEE (reference sequence). The CDR3 loop is CASSRGQQETQYF. For the CDR3, the DNA is TGTGCCAGCAGCCGGGGACAGCAAGAGACCCAGTACTTC.

This clone was detected only once. This CDR3 reads CASSQGQGVTDTQYF. The CDR3 nucleotides are TGTGCCAGCAGCCAGGGACAGGGGGTGACAGATACGCAGTATTTT. This chain uses TRBV3-1 (or the pseudogene TRBV3-2) with TRBJ2-3, with 11 bases aligning to TRBD1. Germline V gene data show CDR1 as LGHDT and CDR2 as YNNKEL (reference sequence). Unmatched junction bases numbered 2, after V lost 3 bases and J lost 3 bases. The CDR3 is 15 residues long.

This sequence joins TRBV18 and TRBJ1-3, with D perhaps TRBD1 (5 bases). The CDR3 runs 15 residues. V shed 1 base and J shed 4 bases, with 11 bases lying between them. Germline lookup yields CDR1 KGHSH and CDR2 LQKENI. CDR3 residues: CASSPQLQGGNTIYF. CDR3 bases: TGTGCCAGCTCACCACAGCTTCAGGGAGGAAACACCATATATTTT.

The chain joins TRBV7-2 to TRBJ1-2; D gene uncertain. The CDR3 is 17 amino acids. The germline V gene encodes CDR1 SGHTA and CDR2 FQGNSA. Trimming stripped 2 bases from V and 1 base from J, with 17 bases between. CDR3 protein: CASSLFGVVGVNYGYTF. CDR3 DNA sequence: TGTGCCAGCAGCTTATTTGGAGTGGTCGGTGTTAACTATGGCTACACCTTC.

This rearrangement joins TRBV27 to TRBJ2-7; 14 bases are shared with TRBD2. The CDR3 has 17 residues. Germline V lookup: CDR1 MNHEY, CDR2 SMNVEV (reference sequence). With 5 bases clipped from V and 3 bases from J, the junction kept 9 bases outside the gene matches. DNA for the CDR3: TGTGCCAGCAGTCGACTAGCGGGAGGGGGTACCTTCTACGAGCAGTACTTC. Its protein product is CASSRLAGGGTFYEQYF.

The chain employs TRBV7-2 and TRBJ2-7, with TRBD2 identical over 10 bases. Germline trimming cut 1 base from V and 2 bases from J; bases unmatched to any gene: 5. The germline gives CDR1 SGHTA, CDR2 FQGNSA. The CDR3 is 16 residues long. The CDR3 protein is CASSLEGLAGAYEQYF. The DNA for the CDR3 is TGTGCCAGCAGCTTAGAGGGCCTAGCGGGAGCCTACGAGCAGTACTTC.

V usage is TRBV14 and J usage is TRBJ1-3; no clear D. The germline CDR1 and CDR2 sequences are SGHDN and FVKESK. V lost 0 bases and J 0 bases, leaving 9 bases between the germline ends. CDR3 length equals 16 residues. In DNA, the CDR3 is TGTGCCAGCAGCCAAGATCGTACGAGCTCTGGAAACACCATATATTTT. This codes for CASSQDRTSSGNTIYF.

This clone has only a few counts. The chain links TRBV11-3 to TRBJ1-3; D uncertain. The CDR3 runs 13 residues. CDR1 and CDR2 from the germline V gene are SGHNT and YENEEA. Trimming shortened V by 1 base and J by 4 bases, and 5 bases separated the two germline ends. This CDR3 reads CASSLAQGNTIYF. CDR3 bases: TGTGCCAGCAGCTTAGCCCAAGGAAACACCATATATTTT. The whole variable domain, filled in from reference TRBV11-3 and TRBJ1-3, reads EAGVVQSPRYKIIEKKQPVAFWCNPISGHNTLYWYLQNLGQGPELLIRYENEEAVDDSQLPKDRFSAERLKGVDSTLKIQPAELGDSAVYLCASSLAQGNTIYFGEGSWLTVV.

The genes are TRBV5-1 and TRBJ2-2; D ambiguous. The V and J ends lost 2 bases and 4 bases respectively, with 9 bases between them. Germline CDR1 is SGHRS and CDR2 is YFSETQ. This CDR3 spans 14 amino acids. CDR3 sequence (DNA): TGCGCCAGCAGCTTCAAGTGGGCCACCGGGGAGCTGTTTTTT. The encoded protein is CASSFKWATGELFF.

The V and J genes are TRBV28 and TRBJ2-1; 10 positions agree with TRBD2. V was clipped by 1 base and J by 13 bases; unmatched bases: 13. Per germline, CDR1 MDHEN and CDR2 SYDVKM. This CDR3 has 16 amino acids. CDR3 sequence (DNA): TGTGCCAGCAGTTTATTGGGCCTAGCGGGAGCCCCCAGTCAGTTCTTC. Amino acids: CASSLLGLAGAPSQFF.